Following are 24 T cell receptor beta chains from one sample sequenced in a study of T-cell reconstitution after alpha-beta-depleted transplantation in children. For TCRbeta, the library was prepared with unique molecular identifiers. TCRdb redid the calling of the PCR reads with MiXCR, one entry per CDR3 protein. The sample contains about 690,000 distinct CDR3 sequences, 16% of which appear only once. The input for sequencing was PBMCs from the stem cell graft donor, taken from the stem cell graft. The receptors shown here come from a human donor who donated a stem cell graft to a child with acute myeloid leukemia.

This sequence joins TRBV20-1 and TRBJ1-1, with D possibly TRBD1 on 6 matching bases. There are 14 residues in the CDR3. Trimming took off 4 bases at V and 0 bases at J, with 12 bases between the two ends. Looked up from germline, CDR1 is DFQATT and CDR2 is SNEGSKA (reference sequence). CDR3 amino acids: CSATMGGLNTEAFF. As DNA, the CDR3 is TGCAGTGCTACTATGGGGGGGCTGAACACTGAAGCTTTCTTT.

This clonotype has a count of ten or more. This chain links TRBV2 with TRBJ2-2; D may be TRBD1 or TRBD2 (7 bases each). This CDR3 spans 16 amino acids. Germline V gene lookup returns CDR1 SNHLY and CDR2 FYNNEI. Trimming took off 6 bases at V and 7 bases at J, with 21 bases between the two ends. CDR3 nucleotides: TGTGCCAGCAGGCCTCGGGGAGGGGGCGATAGCGGGGAGCTGTTTTTT. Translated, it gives CASRPRGGGDSGELFF.

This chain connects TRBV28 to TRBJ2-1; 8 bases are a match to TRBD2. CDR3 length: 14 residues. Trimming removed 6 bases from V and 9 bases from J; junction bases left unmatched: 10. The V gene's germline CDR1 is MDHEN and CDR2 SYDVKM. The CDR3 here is CASSRAGLASEQFF. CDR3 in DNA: TGTGCCAGCAGCAGGGCAGGACTAGCAAGTGAGCAGTTCTTC.

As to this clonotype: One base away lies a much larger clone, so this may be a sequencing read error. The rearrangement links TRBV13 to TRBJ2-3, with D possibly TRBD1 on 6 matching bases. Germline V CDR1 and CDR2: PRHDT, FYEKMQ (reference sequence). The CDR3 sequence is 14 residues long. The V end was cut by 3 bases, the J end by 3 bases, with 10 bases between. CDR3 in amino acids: CASSFQGRTDTQYF. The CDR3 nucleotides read TGTGCCAGCAGCTTTCAGGGGCGGACAGATACGCAGTATTTT.

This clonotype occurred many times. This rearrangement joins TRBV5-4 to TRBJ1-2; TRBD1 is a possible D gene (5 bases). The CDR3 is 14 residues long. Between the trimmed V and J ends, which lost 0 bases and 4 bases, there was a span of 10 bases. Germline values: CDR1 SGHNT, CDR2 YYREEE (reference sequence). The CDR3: CASSLGGPGYGYTF. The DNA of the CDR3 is TGTGCCAGCAGCTTGGGGGGCCCGGGCTATGGCTACACCTTC.

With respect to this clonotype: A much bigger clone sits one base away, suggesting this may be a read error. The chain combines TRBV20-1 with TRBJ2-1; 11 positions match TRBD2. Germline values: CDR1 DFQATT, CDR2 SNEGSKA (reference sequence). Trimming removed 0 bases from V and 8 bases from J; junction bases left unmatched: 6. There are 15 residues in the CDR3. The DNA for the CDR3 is TGCAGTGCTAGAGAGTTAGCGGGGGGGTACTATGAGCAGTTCTTC. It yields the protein CSARELAGGYYEQFF.

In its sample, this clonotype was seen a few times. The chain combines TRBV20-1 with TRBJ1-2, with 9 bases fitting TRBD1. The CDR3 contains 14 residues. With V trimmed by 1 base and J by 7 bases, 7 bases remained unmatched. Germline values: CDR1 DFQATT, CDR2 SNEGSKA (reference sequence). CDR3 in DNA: TGCAGTGCTAGAGTTTGGGACAGGGAGGTTGGCTACACCTTC. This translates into CSARVWDREVGYTF.

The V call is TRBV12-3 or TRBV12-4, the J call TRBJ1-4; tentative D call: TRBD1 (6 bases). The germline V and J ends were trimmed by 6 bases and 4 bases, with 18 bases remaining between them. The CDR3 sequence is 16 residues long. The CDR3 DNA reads TGTGCCAGCAGCCGCCCCAGGGGCTCGGGTAATGAAAAACTGTTTTTT. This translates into CASSRPRGSGNEKLFF.

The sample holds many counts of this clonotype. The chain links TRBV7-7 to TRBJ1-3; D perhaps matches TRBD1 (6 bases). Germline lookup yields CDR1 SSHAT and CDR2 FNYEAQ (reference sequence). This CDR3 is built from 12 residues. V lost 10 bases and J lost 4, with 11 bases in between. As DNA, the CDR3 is TGTGCCACTACAGGGAACGGAAACACCATATATTTT. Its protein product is CATTGNGNTIYF.

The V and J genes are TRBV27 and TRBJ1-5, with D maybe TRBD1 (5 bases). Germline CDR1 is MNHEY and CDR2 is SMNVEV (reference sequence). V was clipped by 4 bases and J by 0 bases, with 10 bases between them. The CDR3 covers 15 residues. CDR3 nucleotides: TGTGCCAGCAGTTCCGGGACCTTTAGCAATCAGCCCCAGCATTTT. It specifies CASSSGTFSNQPQHF.

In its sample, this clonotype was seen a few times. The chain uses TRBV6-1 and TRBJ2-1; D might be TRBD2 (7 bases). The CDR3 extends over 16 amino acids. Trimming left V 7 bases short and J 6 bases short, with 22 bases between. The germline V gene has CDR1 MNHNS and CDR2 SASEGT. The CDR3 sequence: CASIGRRGGASNEQFF. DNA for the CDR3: TGTGCCAGCATCGGTAGAAGGGGGGGGGCCTCCAATGAGCAGTTCTTC.

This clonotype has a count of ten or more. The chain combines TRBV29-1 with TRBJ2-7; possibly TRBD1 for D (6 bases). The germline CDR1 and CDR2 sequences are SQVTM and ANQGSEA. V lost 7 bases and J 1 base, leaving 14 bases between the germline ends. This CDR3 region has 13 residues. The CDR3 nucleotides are TGCAGCGCTACTACTGGACAGTCCTACGAGCAGTACTTC. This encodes CSATTGQSYEQYF.

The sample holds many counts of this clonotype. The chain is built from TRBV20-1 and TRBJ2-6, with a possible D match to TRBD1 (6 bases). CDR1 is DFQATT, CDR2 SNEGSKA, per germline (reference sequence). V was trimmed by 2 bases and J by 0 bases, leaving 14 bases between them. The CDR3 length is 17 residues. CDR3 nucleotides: TGCAGTGCTAGAAGGCAGGGGCGCCCCTCTGGGGCCAACGTCCTGACTTTC. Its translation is CSARRQGRPSGANVLTF.

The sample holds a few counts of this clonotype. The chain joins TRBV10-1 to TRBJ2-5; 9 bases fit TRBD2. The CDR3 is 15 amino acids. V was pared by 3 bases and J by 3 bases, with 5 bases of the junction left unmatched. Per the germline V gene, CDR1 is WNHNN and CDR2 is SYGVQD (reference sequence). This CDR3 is CASSEPASGEETQYF. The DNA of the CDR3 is TGCGCCAGCAGTGAACCCGCTAGCGGGGAAGAGACCCAGTACTTC.

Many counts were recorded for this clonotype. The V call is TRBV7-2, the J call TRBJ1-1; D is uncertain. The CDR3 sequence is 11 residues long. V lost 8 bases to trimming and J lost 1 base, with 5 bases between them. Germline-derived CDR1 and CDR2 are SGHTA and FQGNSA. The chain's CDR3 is CASATNTEAFF. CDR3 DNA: TGTGCCAGCGCGACGAACACTGAAGCTTTCTTT.

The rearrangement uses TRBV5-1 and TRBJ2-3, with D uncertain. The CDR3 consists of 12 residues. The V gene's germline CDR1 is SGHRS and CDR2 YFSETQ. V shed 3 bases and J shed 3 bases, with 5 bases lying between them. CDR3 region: CASSYITDTQYF. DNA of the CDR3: TGCGCCAGCAGCTACATAACAGATACGCAGTATTTT.

CDR3 protein: CASSFGGYTDTQYF. The CDR3, as DNA: TGTGCCAGCAGTTTCGGCGGCTACACAGATACGCAGTATTTT. This sequence joins TRBV12-3 or TRBV12-4 and TRBJ2-3; D is unclear. The CDR3 runs to 14 residues. V lost 3 bases to trimming and J lost 2 bases, with 9 bases between them.

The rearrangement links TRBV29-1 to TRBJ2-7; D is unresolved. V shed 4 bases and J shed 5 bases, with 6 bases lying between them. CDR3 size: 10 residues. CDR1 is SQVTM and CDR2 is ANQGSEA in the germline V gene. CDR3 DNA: TGCAGCGTTGTCGTCGACGAGCAGTACTTC. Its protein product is CSVVVDEQYF.

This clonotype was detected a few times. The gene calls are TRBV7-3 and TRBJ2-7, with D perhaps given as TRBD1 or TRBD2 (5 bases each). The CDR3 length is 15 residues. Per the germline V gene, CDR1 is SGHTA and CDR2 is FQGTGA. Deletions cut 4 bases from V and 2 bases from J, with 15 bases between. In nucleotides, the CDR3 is TGTGCCAGCAGCTCGCAACCGGGACCGCCCTACGAGCAGTACTTC. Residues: CASSSQPGPPYEQYF.

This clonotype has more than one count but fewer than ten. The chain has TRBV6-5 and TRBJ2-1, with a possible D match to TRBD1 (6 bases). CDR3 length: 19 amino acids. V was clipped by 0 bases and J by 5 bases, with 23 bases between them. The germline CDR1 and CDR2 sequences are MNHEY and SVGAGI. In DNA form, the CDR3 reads TGTGCCAGCAGTTACTCGGGGACATACACGAACCGTTTACACAATGAGCAGTTCTTC. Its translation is CASSYSGTYTNRLHNEQFF.

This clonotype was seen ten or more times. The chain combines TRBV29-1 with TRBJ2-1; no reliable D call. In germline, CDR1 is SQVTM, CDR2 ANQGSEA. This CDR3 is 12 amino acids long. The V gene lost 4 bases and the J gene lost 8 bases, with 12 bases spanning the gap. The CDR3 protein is CSVGERRDEQFF. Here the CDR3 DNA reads TGCAGCGTTGGGGAACGTCGCGATGAGCAGTTCTTC.

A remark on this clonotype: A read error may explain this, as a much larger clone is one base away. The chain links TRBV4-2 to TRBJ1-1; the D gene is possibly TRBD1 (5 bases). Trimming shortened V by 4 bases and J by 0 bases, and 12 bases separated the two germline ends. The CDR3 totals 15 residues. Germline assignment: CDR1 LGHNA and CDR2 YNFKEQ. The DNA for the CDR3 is TGTGCCAGCAGCCTGAGCGGGGCCATGAACACTGAAGCTTTCTTT. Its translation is CASSLSGAMNTEAFF.

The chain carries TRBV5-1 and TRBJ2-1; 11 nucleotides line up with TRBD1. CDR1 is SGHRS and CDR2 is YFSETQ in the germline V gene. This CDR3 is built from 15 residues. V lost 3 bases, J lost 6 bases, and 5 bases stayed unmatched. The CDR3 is CASSSGTGGINEQFF. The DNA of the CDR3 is TGCGCCAGCAGCTCCGGGACAGGGGGTATCAATGAGCAGTTCTTC. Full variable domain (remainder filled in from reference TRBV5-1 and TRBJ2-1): KAGVTQTPRYLIKTRGQQVTLSCSPISGHRSVSWYQQTPGQGLQFLFEYFSETQRNKGNFPGRFSGRQFSNSRSEMNVSTLELGDSALYLCASSSGTGGINEQFFGPGTRLTVL.

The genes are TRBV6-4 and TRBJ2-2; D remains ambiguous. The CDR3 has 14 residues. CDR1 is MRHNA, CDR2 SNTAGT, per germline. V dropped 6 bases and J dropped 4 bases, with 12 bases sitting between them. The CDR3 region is CASSPLGSTGELFF. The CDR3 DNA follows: TGTGCCAGCAGCCCTCTGGGAAGCACCGGGGAGCTGTTTTTT.